This TCR beta chain is drawn from a study of response to subunit inactivated influenza vaccine. This clonotype was seen many times. No antigen is known for it. TCRdb independently ran MiXCR on the RT-PCR reads; one entry per CDR3 protein. The table shows about 520,000 distinct CDR3 sequences, with 10% to 11% occurring only once. V shed 4 bases and J 6 bases; nucleotides not matched to a gene: 3. The CDR3 runs 15 residues. The germline V gene has CDR1 SGDLS and CDR2 YYNGEE. Study findings and constraints: New T cells are recruited in small numbers by each seasonal influenza vaccination, according to the authors' suggestion.

This clonotype was sampled from a man aged 50-60 years who received an inactivated influenza vaccine. The specimen comprised PBMCs from blood, sampled more than 35 days after vaccination. This chain links TRBV9 with TRBJ2-1; TRBD2 matches at 14 bases. In DNA, the CDR3 is TGTGCCAGCAGCCCAGGACTAGCGGGAGGCAATGAGCAGTTCTTC. As protein: CASSPGLAGGNEQFF.